Included here is one T cell receptor beta chain sequence, with context. What it recognizes is unknown. The sample is drawn from a study of cytomegalovirus exposure and HLA in healthy donors. The protocol was immunoSEQ multiplex PCR, while the TCRdb copy is restricted to in-frame clones and leaves out a portion. The sample includes about 250,000 clones, about 90% of them seen just once. This CDR3 has 16 residues. With 0 bases clipped from V and 4 bases from J, the junction kept 8 bases outside the gene matches. The germline V gene encodes CDR1 SGHDT and CDR2 YYEEEE. General observations from the study: The classifier, whose performance was assessed in both the original and validation cohorts, reportedly diagnosed cytomegalovirus status with high specificity and sensitivity.

Sequenced material: PBMCs. This clonotype was obtained from a man between 18 and 29 years old in good health and CMV-seropositive. V is TRBV5-6 and J is TRBJ2-5; the match to TRBD2 covers 8 bases. The CDR3 DNA reads TGTGCCAGCAGCTTGGCCCCGGGAGGGCCGGTAGAGACCCAGTACTTC. Encoded protein: CASSLAPGGPVETQYF.